This is a list of T cell receptor beta chains from one sample in a study of blood T cell repertoires in COVID-19. Profiling relied on immunoSEQ multiplex PCR, and the TCRdb table lists in-frame clones only, not all of them. This table holds more than 250,000 clones, around nine tenths found once. Source material: PBMCs or T cells enriched from blood (not recorded which). These receptor sequences come from a woman aged 18-29 years who had recovered from COVID-19. Each CDR3 is given with its conserved first and last residue. A D gene is named only where the DNA matches it firmly. Clone size is not always given. Where it is, it says once, few, many or a class for expanded clones.

D: TRBD1; size: NA; V: TRBV6-6; J: TRBJ2-3; DNA: TGTGCCACCGTACAGGGGAGCACAGATACGCAGTATTTT; CDR3: CATVQGSTDTQYF
D: NA; size: NA; V: TRBV19; J: TRBJ1-5; DNA: TGTGCCAGTAGTTTGGCGGTTGCGAGGAAGCCCCAGCATTTT; CDR3: CASSLAVARKPQHF
D: TRBD2; size: NA; V: TRBV7-9; J: TRBJ2-1; DNA: TGTGCCAGCAGGCCCTCTGCCGGGGGGACCTCCTACAATGAGCAGTTCTTC; CDR3: CASRPSAGGTSYNEQFF
D: TRBD1; size: NA; V: TRBV18; J: TRBJ1-5; DNA: TGTGCCAGCTCACCATTCCAGGGGGCGAGTGGAAGCAATCAGCCCCAGCATTTT; CDR3: CASSPFQGASGSNQPQHF
D: NA; size: NA; V: TRBV7-2; J: TRBJ2-7; DNA: TGTGCCAGCAGTGAGGTTGGGGGCTACTACGAGCAGTACTTC; CDR3: CASSEVGGYYEQYF
D: NA; size: NA; V: TRBV6-5; J: TRBJ2-2; DNA: TGTGCCAGCAGTATTGAGCGCATCACCGGGGAGCTGTTTTTT; CDR3: CASSIERITGELFF
D: TRBD1; size: NA; V: TRBV27; J: TRBJ1-6; DNA: TGTGCCAGCAGCTTGGGTTCAGGGACAGCTAATTCACCCCTCCACTTT; CDR3: CASSLGSGTANSPLHF
D: NA; size: NA; V: TRBV7-6; J: TRBJ1-1; DNA: TGTGCCAGCAGCTTGTTAGGGGGCACTGAAGCTTTCTTT; CDR3: CASSLLGGTEAFF
D: TRBD1; size: NA; V: TRBV7-9; J: TRBJ2-1; DNA: TGTGCCAGCAGCTTAGCGGGACAGGGGTCAGCTCATCCCTACAATGAGCAGTTCTTC; CDR3: CASSLAGQGSAHPYNEQFF
D: NA; size: NA; V: TRBV2; J: TRBJ2-5; DNA: TGTGCCAGCAGTGTCGGGGTCGGGGAGACCCAGTACTTC; CDR3: CASSVGVGETQYF
D: NA; size: many; V: TRBV2; J: TRBJ1-1; DNA: TGTGCCAGCAGTGAAGGGCACCTTACTGAAGCTTTCTTT; CDR3: CASSEGHLTEAFF
D: NA; size: NA; V: TRBV19; J: TRBJ2-2; DNA: TGTGCCAGTAGTAGCCAGGGGGGCACCGGGGAGCTGTTTTTT; CDR3: CASSSQGGTGELFF
D: NA; size: NA; V: TRBV11-2; J: TRBJ1-2; DNA: TGTGCCAGCAGCAAATCAGGGGAAAACTATGGCTACACCTTC; CDR3: CASSKSGENYGYTF
D: TRBD2; size: NA; V: TRBV27; J: TRBJ2-7; DNA: TGTGCCAGCAGTTTAATAGCGGGAGGCCACGAGCAGTACTTC; CDR3: CASSLIAGGHEQYF
D: NA; size: few; V: TRBV7-9; J: TRBJ1-6; DNA: TGTGCCAGCAGCCAGGACAGAGTAAATTCACCCCTCCACTTT; CDR3: CASSQDRVNSPLHF
D: NA; size: few; V: TRBV9; J: TRBJ1-2; DNA: TGTGCCAGCAGCGAGGGGTTAGGGGGATCTAACTATGGCTACACCTTC; CDR3: CASSEGLGGSNYGYTF
D: TRBD1; size: once; V: TRBV14; J: TRBJ1-3; DNA: TGTGCCAGCAGCCCGGACAGGACGTTGATGCTGCCCTCTGGAAACACCATATATTTT; CDR3: CASSPDRTLMLPSGNTIYF